This T cell receptor (beta chain) was sequenced for a study of T cell repertoires in cytomegalovirus infection. As for the study in general: CMV epitopes used comprised recently identified HLA-C-restricted ones and well-studied HLA-B-restricted ones. Public signatures in TCR beta pointed to CMV infection and matching HLA type. Study conclusions and caveats: HLA-C-restricted CMV-specific TCR beta clonotypes were dominant in the ex vivo response.

This clonotype was observed a handful of times. Its specificity is unknown. Each CDR3 protein gets one entry after TCRdb re-called the reads with MiXCR. The data show hundreds of thousands of distinct CDR3 sequences, around 35% seen once. This receptor was identified in a human donor in good health (CMV status not recorded). Some clones in this sample may be carry-over from other donors' samples. The material was cultured PBMCs, obtained from culture after CMV antigen stimulation.

The CDR3 loop is CASSFGQYSYNEQFF. The CDR3 nucleotides read TGTGCCAGCAGCTTTGGACAGTACTCCTACAATGAGCAGTTCTTC. The chain combines TRBV7-2 with TRBJ2-1; weak D call: TRBD1 (6 bases). CDR1 is SGHTA and CDR2 is FQGNSA in the germline V gene. The ends were cut back, 3 bases at V and 0 bases at J, with 9 bases in the middle. The CDR3 is made up of 15 amino acids.